This T cell receptor beta chain is drawn from a study of blood T cells in healthy people across ages. Comments on this clonotype: Antigen unknown. Sequence at one end of the junction differs from germline and may be a read error.

Donors each provided ten milliliters of peripheral blood. Broader study findings: Estimates based on one million T cells were treated as lower bounds.

Next came a second PCR, run for about 7 to 12 cycles, which used a sample-barcoded 5' primer along with a J-beta primer mix. TCRdb ran MiXCR on the 5' RACE reads and lists one entry per CDR3 protein. Of some 1.5 million distinct CDR3 sequences listed, 28% are singletons. Sequences were obtained from blood. This sequence originates from a woman aged 25-40 years in good health.

Here the CDR3 reads CASSLGDRGKGKRFF. DNA for the CDR3: TGTGCCAGCAGCTTAGGGGACAGGGGGAAGGGAAAACGGTTTTTT. The chain carries TRBV7-8 and TRBJ1-4; TRBD1 aligns across 11 bases. This CDR3 is built from 15 residues. CDR1 and CDR2 (germline): SGHVS, FQNEAQ.